This T cell receptor beta chain was profiled in a study of response to subunit inactivated influenza vaccine. The CDR3 contains 14 residues. The V end was cut by 5 bases, the J end by 4 bases, with 14 bases between. The germline V gene encodes CDR1 LNHNV and CDR2 YYDKDF (reference sequence). TCRdb reprocessed the RT-PCR reads with MiXCR, giving one entry per CDR3 protein. Seen here are hundreds of thousands of distinct CDR3 sequences, 10% to 15% observed once, and the top ten hold about an eighth. A remark on this clonotype: Its target is unknown.

Study observations and caveats: Authors suggested each seasonal influenza vaccination recruits few new T cells.

The chain combines TRBV15 with TRBJ2-5, with a weak D call TRBD2 (5 bases). The sequence was collected from a man aged 50-60 years who received an inactivated influenza vaccine. The sequencing used PBMCs from blood, collected 45 days after vaccination. The DNA of the CDR3 is TGTGCCACCAGCCGGGAACAAAGTAGAGAGACCCAGTACTTC. This codes for CATSREQSRETQYF.